These 21 T cell receptor beta chains share one sample of origin, sequenced in a study of blood T cell repertoires in COVID-19 (dated by TCRdb to 2020 to 2021). Receptors were amplified or captured by the immunoSEQ multiplex PCR assay. The table comes from immuneACCESS by way of TCRdb, which keeps in-frame sequences with V and J called. Part of the clones is missing from these tables; in studies checked, under half for an unresolved V gene and the rest for unknown reasons. This sample holds some 250,000 clones; about 80% were observed only once. The ten largest clonotypes hold about 4.2% of the sample. The source material was peripheral blood. Every receptor here comes from a man aged 45-65 years with active or convalescent COVID-19.

The rearrangement uses TRBV5-5 and TRBJ1-4; the match to TRBD1 covers 7 bases. Unmatched junction bases numbered 13, after V lost 0 bases and J lost 8 bases. Germline CDR1 and CDR2: SGHKS and YYEKEE (reference sequence). The CDR3 runs to 17 residues. The CDR3 loop reads CASSLAAQGFEKEKLFF. DNA for the CDR3: TGTGCCAGCAGCTTGGCCGCACAGGGGTTTGAAAAAGAAAAACTGTTTTTT.

The genes are TRBV9 and TRBJ2-1; unclear D gene. Germline CDR1 and CDR2: SGDLS and YYNGEE. With 4 bases removed from V and 8 bases from J, the gap between germline ends came to 10 bases. The CDR3 runs to 12 residues. The CDR3 DNA reads TGTGCCAGCAGCTTACAAGAGGATGAGCAGTTCTTC. Translated, it gives CASSLQEDEQFF.

This clone has only a few counts. The V and J genes are TRBV5-1 and TRBJ1-2, with 9 bases that match TRBD1. With V trimmed by 0 bases and J by 4 bases, 7 bases remained unmatched. Germline-derived CDR1 and CDR2 are SGHRS and YFSETQ. CDR3 size: 16 residues. DNA for the CDR3: TGCGCCAGCAGCTTGGGACAGGGGGAAGATATCTATGGCTACACCTTC. As protein: CASSLGQGEDIYGYTF. The complete variable domain, with remaining parts taken from reference TRBV5-1 and TRBJ1-2, reads KAGVTQTPRYLIKTRGQQVTLSCSPISGHRSVSWYQQTPGQGLQFLFEYFSETQRNKGNFPGRFSGRQFSNSRSEMNVSTLELGDSALYLCASSLGQGEDIYGYTFGSGTRLTVV.

The J gene is TRBJ1-2, the V gene TRBV30, with a possible D match to TRBD1 (6 bases). Per the germline V gene, CDR1 is GTSNPN and CDR2 is SVGIG (reference sequence). This CDR3 spans 11 amino acids. Trimming took off 3 bases at V and 8 bases at J, with 10 bases between the two ends. CDR3 residues: CAWRGRGGYTF. The CDR3 nucleotides are TGTGCCTGGAGGGGCAGGGGCGGCTACACCTTC.

This clone has only one observation. The chain carries TRBV6-6 and TRBJ1-4; D is uncertain. Trimming shortened V by 8 bases and J by 4 bases, and 17 bases separated the two germline ends. The CDR3 runs 15 residues. Germline V gives CDR1 MNHNY, CDR2 SVGAGI (reference sequence). In DNA, the CDR3 is TGTGCCAGCCTATCAGGAAGGATACTTAATGAAAAACTGTTTTTT. Protein: CASLSGRILNEKLFF.

CDR3 region: CASSLRDSLYNEQFF. As DNA, the CDR3 is TGTGCCAGCAGCCTCCGGGACAGCTTATACAATGAGCAGTTCTTC. The chain joins TRBV7-2 to TRBJ2-1; 7 bases are shared with TRBD1. The germline V gene encodes CDR1 SGHTA and CDR2 FQGNSA. Trimming at V came to 5 bases and at J to 4 bases, leaving 8 bases not matched to a gene. The CDR3 covers 15 residues.

This chain connects TRBV28 to TRBJ2-1; a weak D match, TRBD2 (6 bases). In germline, CDR1 is MDHEN, CDR2 SYDVKM. With 5 bases removed from V and 0 bases from J, the gap between germline ends came to 8 bases. CDR3 length: 14 amino acids. CDR3 sequence reads: CASSVGGSYNEQFF. The CDR3, as DNA: TGTGCCAGCAGTGTCGGGGGCTCCTACAATGAGCAGTTCTTC.

V is TRBV2 and J is TRBJ1-2; 8 bases align to TRBD1. CDR1 and CDR2 (germline): SNHLY, FYNNEI. CDR3 size: 14 residues. V lost 3 bases, J lost 2 bases, and 2 bases stayed unmatched. This CDR3 reads CASSDRGLNYGYTF. The DNA of the CDR3 is TGTGCCAGCAGTGACAGGGGGCTGAACTATGGCTACACCTTC.

The genes are TRBV7-2 and TRBJ2-1; no clear D gene. The CDR3 covers 15 residues. The V and J ends lost 6 bases and 0 bases respectively, with 12 bases between them. Germline V gene lookup returns CDR1 SGHTA and CDR2 FQGNSA. CDR3 nucleotides: TGTGCCAGCAGTGATGACTTGAGCTCCTACAATGAGCAGTTCTTC. Translating gives CASSDDLSSYNEQFF.

The genes are TRBV9 and TRBJ2-4; 8 nucleotides align to TRBD2. This CDR3 contains 15 residues. V lost 0 bases and J lost 2; bases outside the gene matches: 1. Germline assignment: CDR1 SGDLS and CDR2 YYNGEE. The CDR3 loop reads CASSVAGGPKNIQYF. CDR3 nucleotide sequence: TGTGCCAGCAGCGTAGCGGGGGGGCCCAAAAACATTCAGTACTTC.

This clone was counted between two and nine times. Other DNA sequences in this sample translate to the same CDR3. The chain links TRBV2 to TRBJ2-1; 10 bases match TRBD1. The CDR3 covers 15 residues. V gave up 6 bases and J gave up 4 bases; unmatched junction bases: 6. Per germline, CDR1 SNHLY and CDR2 FYNNEI. The CDR3 DNA reads TGTGCCAGCAGGGGGGACAGGGGAACATACAATGAGCAGTTCTTC. Protein product: CASRGDRGTYNEQFF.

Only one count was recorded for this clone. J is TRBJ2-2 and V is TRBV4-1, with 12 nucleotides matching TRBD2. CDR3 length equals 16 residues. With 4 bases clipped from V and 4 bases from J, the junction kept 4 bases outside the gene matches. CDR1 MGHRA and CDR2 YSYEKL come from the germline V gene. CDR3 nucleotide sequence: TGCGCCAGCAGCCGAGGACTAGCGGGGCCCACCGGGGAGCTGTTTTTT. Protein: CASSRGLAGPTGELFF.

V and J are TRBV6-5 and TRBJ1-5; 7 bases align to TRBD1. V lost 4 bases to trimming and J lost 4 bases; unmatched junction nucleotides: 4. Germline-derived CDR1 and CDR2 are MNHEY and SVGAGI. CDR3 size: 14 residues. In DNA form, the CDR3 reads TGTGCCAGCAGTTCTCTACAGGGGAATCAGCCCCAGCATTTT. Its protein product is CASSSLQGNQPQHF.

The V call is TRBV10-3, the J call TRBJ1-2; 7 positions agree with TRBD1. The CDR3 length is 15 residues. Losses at the gene ends were 3 bases for V and 4 bases for J; bases not matched to a gene: 8. Germline V gives CDR1 ENHRY, CDR2 SYGVKD. In DNA form, the CDR3 reads TGTGCCATCAGTGAAGGAAGGGGGCGCGCCTATGGCTACACCTTC. It codes for CAISEGRGRAYGYTF.

The sample holds one count of this clone. V gene TRBV5-5 combines with J gene TRBJ2-7; possible D gene TRBD2, 5 bases. V was cut by 3 bases and J by 5 bases, with 12 bases left in between. CDR3 length: 13 amino acids. The V gene's germline CDR1 is SGHKS and CDR2 YYEKEE (reference sequence). The CDR3 nucleotides are TGTGCCAGCAGCTCTTGGGAGCAGAACGAGCAGTACTTC. Its translation is CASSSWEQNEQYF.

The chain carries TRBV28 and TRBJ1-3; weak D call: TRBD1 (5 bases). The germline V and J ends were trimmed by 3 bases and 2 bases, with 11 bases remaining between them. Germline CDR1 and CDR2: MDHEN and SYDVKM. The CDR3 covers 15 residues. CDR3 sequence (DNA): TGTGCCAGCAGTTTTCTCAGGGCAACTGGAAACACCATATATTTT. Amino acid sequence: CASSFLRATGNTIYF.

DNA of the CDR3: TGTGCCATCAGTGACAGAACAGAGCAGTTCTTC. Translation: CAISDRTEQFF. The chain recombines TRBV10-3 with TRBJ2-1; D call uncertain. The CDR3 is 11 residues long. Trimming removed 3 bases at V and 10 bases at J, with 7 bases between. From germline, CDR1 is ENHRY and CDR2 SYGVKD.

The J gene is TRBJ2-7, the V gene TRBV28, with D possibly matching TRBD2 (6 bases). Germline CDR1 is MDHEN and CDR2 is SYDVKM. The germline V and J ends were trimmed by 5 bases and 2 bases, with 10 bases remaining between them. This CDR3 has 13 amino acids. This chain's CDR3 is CASSNREPYEQYF. CDR3 nucleotides: TGTGCCAGCAGTAACCGGGAGCCCTACGAGCAGTACTTC.

The chain uses TRBV5-4 and TRBJ2-7; TRBD1 is a possible D gene (5 bases). Germline CDR1 and CDR2: SGHNT and YYREEE (reference sequence). The CDR3 sequence is 15 residues long. Trimming pared 2 bases from V and 2 bases from J, leaving 14 bases between. For the CDR3, the DNA is TGTGCCAGCAGCTTCTCTGACAGATTCCCCTACGAGCAGTACTTC. Its protein product is CASSFSDRFPYEQYF.

The chain recombines TRBV4-1 with TRBJ2-5; 8 nucleotides match TRBD1. This CDR3 region has 15 residues. Germline V gene sequence: CDR1 MGHRA, CDR2 YSYEKL. V lost 1 base, J lost 2 bases, and 3 bases stayed unmatched. The CDR3 coding sequence is TGCGCCAGCAGCCAAGGAACAGGGGGGCAAGAGACCCAGTACTTC. Amino acids: CASSQGTGGQETQYF.

The chain uses TRBV4-1 and TRBJ2-3; D is possibly TRBD2 (7 bases). Germline CDR1 MGHRA, CDR2 YSYEKL. V dropped 4 bases and J dropped 3 bases, with 20 bases sitting between them. This CDR3 has 17 residues. CDR3 nucleotide sequence: TGCGCCAGCAGCCCCGGCGGGGGCAGGGTTTTTACAGATACGCAGTATTTT. Translating it yields CASSPGGGRVFTDTQYF.